Following are 21 T cell receptor beta chains from one sample sequenced in a study of identical twins. TCRdb reprocessed the 5' RACE reads with MiXCR, giving one entry per CDR3 protein. The sample contains hundreds of thousands of distinct CDR3 sequences, 15% to 20% of which appear only once. The same data also went into a second study, on T cells expressing NK-cell markers.

The sequencing input was PBMCs. These receptors were taken from a woman aged 18-35 years in good health.

V usage is TRBV6-5 and J usage is TRBJ2-7; no reliable D call. This CDR3 is built from 12 residues. The ends were cut back, 8 bases at V and 1 base at J, with 9 bases in the middle. Germline V gene lookup returns CDR1 MNHEY and CDR2 SVGAGI. The CDR3 region is CASGYSSYEQYF. The CDR3 DNA reads TGTGCCAGCGGGTACAGTTCCTACGAGCAGTACTTC.

The rearrangement joins TRBV5-1 to TRBJ1-4; no firm D call. CDR3 size: 14 residues. The germline V gene has CDR1 SGHRS and CDR2 YFSETQ. Trimming pared 0 bases from V and 5 bases from J, leaving 8 bases between. The CDR3 region is CASSLGPTNEKLFF. DNA for the CDR3: TGCGCCAGCAGCTTGGGGCCGACGAATGAAAAACTGTTTTTT.

This clonotype has just a few counts. The chain combines TRBV27 with TRBJ2-7; D may be TRBD2 (7 bases). The CDR3 is made up of 15 amino acids. Germline loops: CDR1 MNHEY, CDR2 SMNVEV (reference sequence). Between the trimmed V and J ends, which lost 2 bases and 0 bases, there was a span of 11 bases. The CDR3: CASSLAGASSYEQYF. The CDR3 bases are TGTGCCAGCAGTTTAGCGGGGGCTAGCTCCTACGAGCAGTACTTC.

The V and J genes are TRBV11-2 and TRBJ1-5; D gene unclear. The CDR3 consists of 13 residues. The V end was cut by 3 bases, the J end by 6 bases, with 9 bases between. Germline CDR1 SGHAT, CDR2 FQNNGV. The CDR3 loop is CASSLKAGQPQHF. The CDR3 DNA is TGTGCCAGCAGCTTGAAAGCGGGTCAGCCCCAGCATTTT.

The chain links TRBV7-9 to TRBJ2-1; D gene uncertain. Germline V CDR1 and CDR2: SEHNR, FQNEAQ (reference sequence). This CDR3 comprises 13 residues. V was shortened by 1 base and J by 9 bases, with 10 bases between the two germline ends. The CDR3 DNA is TGTGCCAGCAGCTTAGGAGGCTATGCTGAGCAGTTCTTC. It codes for CASSLGGYAEQFF.

This chain joins TRBV20-1 and TRBJ2-7; 7 bases are a match to TRBD2. V dropped 5 bases and J dropped 4; count of bases not matched to a gene: 11. There are 14 residues in the CDR3. In germline, CDR1 is DFQATT, CDR2 SNEGSKA (reference sequence). Here the CDR3 reads CSAGAGPLFYEQYF. The CDR3 DNA is TGCAGTGCTGGAGCGGGACCCCTTTTTTACGAGCAGTACTTC.

This clonotype was seen a handful of times. The chain uses TRBV6-2 or TRBV6-3 and TRBJ2-7; 12 bases match TRBD2. J lost 7 bases, V lost 6 bases, and 10 bases had no gene match. Looked up from germline, CDR1 is MNHEY and CDR2 is SVGEGT. The CDR3 contains 15 residues. The CDR3 spells CASRPGLAGPREQYF. In DNA form, the CDR3 reads TGTGCCAGCAGACCTGGACTAGCGGGACCCAGAGAGCAGTACTTC.

The CDR3: CASSPMPGSYEQYF. For the CDR3, the DNA is TGTGCCAGCAGCCCCATGCCGGGATCCTACGAGCAGTACTTC. This sequence joins TRBV14 and TRBJ2-7; D perhaps matches TRBD2 (5 bases). Germline-derived CDR1 and CDR2 are SGHDN and FVKESK. The CDR3 is made up of 14 amino acids. Trimming cost V 4 bases and J 1 base, with 11 bases left between them.

The chain employs TRBV11-2 and TRBJ2-1, with D maybe TRBD2 (5 bases). This CDR3 has 14 residues. CDR1 and CDR2 (germline): SGHAT, FQNNGV. Trimming pared 4 bases from V and 0 bases from J, leaving 7 bases between. The CDR3 sequence: CASSYTSSYNEQFF. The CDR3 nucleotides read TGTGCCAGCAGCTATACTAGCTCCTACAATGAGCAGTTCTTC.

This clonotype was counted ten times or more. This chain joins TRBV29-1 and TRBJ2-3; maybe TRBD2 (6 bases). Deletions cut 3 bases from V and 0 bases from J, with 13 bases between. Germline lookup yields CDR1 SQVTM and CDR2 ANQGSEA. The CDR3 length is 15 residues. CDR3 nucleotides: TGCAGCGTTGACGGAGGTAGCGGCAGCACAGATACGCAGTATTTT. It codes for CSVDGGSGSTDTQYF.

The gene calls are TRBV5-1 and TRBJ2-7, with a possible D match to TRBD1 (6 bases). Looked up from germline, CDR1 is SGHRS and CDR2 is YFSETQ. Deletions cut 5 bases from V and 3 bases from J, with 18 bases between. CDR3 length: 15 residues. CDR3 DNA sequence: TGCGCCAGCAGGGTAGGGGGTGACGGCAACTACGAGCAGTACTTC. Translating gives CASRVGGDGNYEQYF.

This clonotype was seen more than once but under ten times. The chain carries TRBV12-3 or TRBV12-4 and TRBJ2-1; no firm D call. CDR3 length: 13 residues. Deletions cut 5 bases from V and 8 bases from J, with 13 bases between. CDR3 protein: CASSLPGEHEQFF. The CDR3 DNA sequence: TGTGCCAGCAGTCTGCCCGGAGAACATGAGCAGTTCTTC.

This clonotype was detected a few times. The V call is TRBV24-1, the J call TRBJ2-5, with 8 positions matching TRBD1. The CDR3 sequence is 16 residues long. CDR1 KGHDR and CDR2 SFDVKD come from the germline V gene. The trim removed 9 bases at V and 3 bases at J, leaving 14 bases unmatched. CDR3 loop: CATGSAGTGDKETQYF. In nucleotides, the CDR3 is TGTGCCACCGGAAGTGCAGGGACAGGTGATAAAGAGACCCAGTACTTC.

The gene calls are TRBV24-1 and TRBJ2-3, with D hard to call. With 3 bases removed from V and 4 bases from J, the gap between germline ends came to 13 bases. The CDR3 totals 15 residues. The germline V gene has CDR1 KGHDR and CDR2 SFDVKD. Here the CDR3 DNA reads TGTGCCACCAGTGATGCGGCTGTAACCCCAGATACGCAGTATTTT. It specifies CATSDAAVTPDTQYF.

V usage is TRBV4-3 and J usage is TRBJ1-5; D not certain. Germline loops: CDR1 LGHNA, CDR2 YSLEER. V was cut by 0 bases and J by 3 bases, with 12 bases left in between. This CDR3 comprises 16 residues. The CDR3 here is CASSQDMGKYNQPQHF. CDR3 coding DNA: TGCGCCAGCAGCCAAGATATGGGGAAATACAATCAGCCCCAGCATTTT.

The chain is built from TRBV7-9 and TRBJ2-5; D may be TRBD1 (7 bases). CDR1 is SEHNR, CDR2 FQNEAQ, per germline (reference sequence). The CDR3 extends over 14 amino acids. Trimming left V 5 bases short and J 6 bases short, with 16 bases between. The CDR3 nucleotides read TGTGCCAGCAGCGGAAGCGCAGGGGGGAAGACCCAGTACTTC. This encodes CASSGSAGGKTQYF. The whole variable domain, filled in from reference TRBV7-9 and TRBJ2-5, reads DTGVSQNPRHKITKRGQNVTFRCDPISEHNRLYWYRQTLGQGPEFLTYFQNEAQLEKSRLLSDRFSAERPKGSFSTLEIQRTEQGDSAMYLCASSGSAGGKTQYFGPGTRLLVL.

The genes are TRBV12-3 or TRBV12-4 and TRBJ1-3; D uncertain. The CDR3 has 15 amino acids. The V end was cut by 8 bases, the J end by 0 bases, with 14 bases between. DNA for the CDR3: TGTGCCAGCGGGATTAGCGTCTTCTCTGGAAACACCATATATTTT. Translating gives CASGISVFSGNTIYF.

The table lists this clonotype with a count of one. The rearrangement links TRBV5-1 to TRBJ2-5, with a weak D call TRBD1 (6 bases). The V end lost 5 bases, the J end lost 5 bases, and 13 bases lay between the germline ends. Germline-derived CDR1 and CDR2 are SGHRS and YFSETQ. The CDR3 runs 13 residues. The CDR3 reads CASSPSTGETQYF. The CDR3 region has the DNA TGCGCCAGCAGTCCCTCGACAGGCGAGACCCAGTACTTC.

This chain links TRBV5-1 with TRBJ1-4, with D hard to call. The CDR3 extends over 14 amino acids. Germline lookup yields CDR1 SGHRS and CDR2 YFSETQ. V was pared by 4 bases and J by 4 bases, with 11 bases between. The CDR3 here is CASSLNGFNEKLFF. CDR3 DNA sequence: TGCGCCAGCAGCCTAAACGGGTTTAATGAAAAACTGTTTTTT.

The chain combines TRBV5-1 with TRBJ2-7; a possible D gene is TRBD2 (6 bases). Germline assignment: CDR1 SGHRS and CDR2 YFSETQ. Trimming shortened V by 7 bases and J by 5 bases, and 16 bases separated the two germline ends. The CDR3 length is 13 residues. The DNA for the CDR3 is TGCGCCAGCTCGTCGGGAGCCCCACACGAGCAGTACTTC. Translated: CASSSGAPHEQYF.

A few counts support this clonotype. The CDR3 region is CASSQDSLWEQFF. CDR3 bases: TGCGCCAGCAGCCAAGATTCATTGTGGGAGCAGTTCTTC. The gene calls are TRBV4-1 and TRBJ2-1, with D hard to call. Trimming took off 0 bases at V and 10 bases at J, with 10 bases between the two ends. CDR3 length: 13 residues. Germline CDR1 MGHRA, CDR2 YSYEKL.